These 28 T cell receptor beta chains came from one sample sequenced in a study of T cells in Graves' hyperthyroidism and ophthalmopathy. TCR beta CDR3 sequences were amplified from RNA transcripts. The HTBI primer set was used in a first-round RT-PCR of the TCR CDR3. TCRdb fed the multiplex PCR reads into MiXCR, producing one record per CDR3 protein. Altogether fewer than 300,000 distinct CDR3 sequences are present, 13% to 15% being singletons, with the ten largest covering more than 30%. The sample was blood. These receptor sequences come from a woman aged 45-65 years with Graves' hyperthyroidism that later progressed to Graves' ophthalmopathy.

This clonotype was picked up many times. The V gene is TRBV5-5, the J gene TRBJ2-1, with D unresolved. The germline V gene encodes CDR1 SGHKS and CDR2 YYEKEE (reference sequence). Trimming took 0 bases from V and 8 from J, leaving 6 bases between them. The CDR3 runs 12 residues. CDR3 in DNA: TGTGCCAGCAGCTTGGAGCGTGATGAGCAGTTCTTC. The encoded protein is CASSLERDEQFF.

This clonotype was detected many times. The chain is built from TRBV28 and TRBJ1-2; D uncertain. CDR3 length equals 12 residues. CDR1 is MDHEN and CDR2 is SYDVKM in the germline V gene. V was shortened by 11 bases and J by 4 bases, with 14 bases between the two germline ends. The CDR3 DNA sequence: TGTGCCTCCAATAGCCCGGGCTATGGCTACACCTTC. It yields the protein CASNSPGYGYTF.

This clonotype was counted at least ten times. The CDR3 is CSARDTSGYQETQYF. CDR3 nucleotides: TGCAGTGCTAGAGATACTTCAGGTTACCAAGAGACCCAGTACTTC. The rearrangement uses TRBV20-1 and TRBJ2-5; no clear D gene. In germline, CDR1 is DFQATT, CDR2 SNEGSKA (reference sequence). Trimming removed 0 bases from V and 0 bases from J, with 11 bases in between. This CDR3 has 15 amino acids.

This clonotype has ten or more counts. The CDR3 DNA sequence: TGCGCCAGCAATAATTTAGCGGGAGTAAACGAGCAGTACTTC. It encodes CASNNLAGVNEQYF. V and J are TRBV10-2 and TRBJ2-7, with 9 positions matching TRBD2. The CDR3 consists of 14 residues. With 7 bases clipped from V and 5 bases from J, the junction kept 9 bases outside the gene matches. Germline-derived CDR1 and CDR2 are WSHSY and SAAADI.

This clonotype came up a few times. The V call is TRBV20-1, the J call TRBJ2-3, with D maybe TRBD1 (6 bases). The J call may be mistaken, given a closer DNA end match to TRBJ1-5. The CDR3 runs to 14 residues. The germline V gene encodes CDR1 DFQATT and CDR2 SNEGSKA (reference sequence). For the CDR3, the DNA is TGCAGTGCTAGGGGGCCGGGGGCCCCAGATACGCAGCATTTT. Translation: CSARGPGAPDTQHF.

This clonotype was detected a few times. Here the CDR3 DNA reads TGCGCCAGCAGCCCACATTACAGGAGGGAAGCTTTCTTT. The encoded protein is CASSPHYRREAFF. The chain combines TRBV5-1 with TRBJ1-1, with D tentatively TRBD1 (5 bases). The germline V gene has CDR1 SGHRS and CDR2 YFSETQ. The V end was cut by 4 bases, the J end by 8 bases, with 15 bases between. This CDR3 is built from 13 residues.

This clonotype showed up many times. This chain links TRBV27 with TRBJ2-1; 8 nucleotides line up with TRBD2. The CDR3 loop spans 16 amino acids. J gave up 0 bases and V 2 bases, and 3 bases lay outside the gene matches. Germline V gene data show CDR1 as MNHEY and CDR2 as SMNVEV (reference sequence). The CDR3 protein is CASSLIAGPSYNEQFF. In DNA form, the CDR3 reads TGTGCCAGCAGTTTAATAGCGGGGCCCTCCTACAATGAGCAGTTCTTC.

This clonotype was counted many times. The V and J genes are TRBV5-1 and TRBJ2-5; D gene ambiguous. The CDR3 is 16 amino acids. Between the trimmed V and J ends, which lost 0 bases and 4 bases, there was a span of 16 bases. Germline V gives CDR1 SGHRS, CDR2 YFSETQ. CDR3 sequence reads: CASSLGLESAAETQYF. CDR3 nucleotide sequence: TGCGCCAGCAGCTTGGGTCTGGAGTCCGCGGCAGAGACCCAGTACTTC.

The table lists this clonotype with a count of one. This chain connects TRBV4-1 to TRBJ2-2, with D unclear. The CDR3 consists of 14 residues. Germline V gives CDR1 MGHRA, CDR2 YSYEKL. Trimming cost V 1 base and J 6 bases, with 9 bases left between them. For the CDR3, the DNA is TGCGCCAGCAGCCAAGTCAGCAGCTCCGGGGAGCTGTTTTTT. Its translation: CASSQVSSSGELFF.

This clonotype was recorded at least ten times. The rearrangement links TRBV12-3 or TRBV12-4 to TRBJ1-5; the D is unclear. The CDR3 sequence is 12 residues long. V dropped 5 bases and J dropped 7 bases, with 9 bases sitting between them. This chain's CDR3 is CASSHGGQPQHF. The CDR3 region has the DNA TGTGCCAGCAGTCATGGTGGGCAGCCCCAGCATTTT.

This chain links TRBV20-1 with TRBJ1-1; TRBD1 matches at 8 bases. The CDR3 runs 14 residues. The germline V gene has CDR1 DFQATT and CDR2 SNEGSKA (reference sequence). Trimming at V came to 1 base and at J to 1 base, leaving 2 bases not matched to a gene. CDR3 DNA sequence: TGCAGTGCTAGAGCGGACAGGGCGAACACTGAAGCTTTCTTT. Protein sequence: CSARADRANTEAFF.

This clonotype was detected many times. The chain couples TRBV11-2 to TRBJ1-2; D perhaps matches TRBD1 (6 bases). The CDR3 totals 14 residues. V lost 2 bases and J lost 4, with 11 bases in between. Germline values: CDR1 SGHAT, CDR2 FQNNGV. CDR3 region: CASSLLTGTYGYTF. For the CDR3, the DNA is TGTGCCAGCAGCTTATTGACAGGCACCTATGGCTACACCTTC.

The J gene is TRBJ1-5, the V gene TRBV25-1; D is unclear. The ends were cut back, 6 bases at V and 3 bases at J, with 15 bases in the middle. Germline CDR1 and CDR2: MGHDK and SYGVNS. This CDR3 spans 15 amino acids. The CDR3 bases are TGTGCCAGCAGCGGGCCGAGCATGATCAATCAGCCCCAGCATTTT. Translating gives CASSGPSMINQPQHF. The full variable domain, in which reference TRBV25-1 and TRBJ1-5 provide the parts outside the CDR3, is EADIYQTPRYLVIGTGKKITLECSQTMGHDKMYWYQQDPGMELHLIHYSYGVNSTEKGDLSSESTVSRIRTEHFPLTLESARPSHTSQYLCASSGPSMINQPQHFGDGTRLSIL.

The gene calls are TRBV20-1 and TRBJ2-7; 8 positions match TRBD1. CDR1 is DFQATT, CDR2 SNEGSKA, per germline (reference sequence). The CDR3 contains 13 residues. The CDR3 DNA reads as TGCAGGCCACAGGGGGACCTAGTCCACGAGCAGTACTTC. It codes for CRPQGDLVHEQYF.

At least ten counts were recorded for this clonotype. The chain combines TRBV11-2 with TRBJ2-1; 8 bases are shared with TRBD2. Trimming at V came to 0 bases and at J to 7 bases, leaving 5 bases not matched to a gene. Germline lookup yields CDR1 SGHAT and CDR2 FQNNGV. The CDR3 is 15 amino acids. The CDR3 nucleotides read TGTGCCAGCAGCTTAGAGGGACTAGACAATAATGAGCAGTTCTTC. Translation: CASSLEGLDNNEQFF.

The J gene is TRBJ2-2, the V gene TRBV10-1; 12 bases map to TRBD1. Germline V CDR1 and CDR2: WNHNN, SYGVQD (reference sequence). The CDR3 consists of 18 residues. Trimming removed 5 bases from V and 7 bases from J; junction bases left unmatched: 14. CDR3: CASSPTPGQGASDGELFF. The CDR3 coding sequence is TGCGCCAGCAGTCCAACCCCGGGACAGGGGGCTAGCGACGGGGAGCTGTTTTTT.

This clonotype occurred many times. The genes are TRBV27 and TRBJ2-7; a possible D gene is TRBD2 (6 bases). Per the germline V gene, CDR1 is MNHEY and CDR2 is SMNVEV (reference sequence). V was shortened by 7 bases and J by 7 bases, with 17 bases between the two germline ends. The CDR3 spans 13 residues. In nucleotides, the CDR3 is TGTGCCAGCAAGGAACAGGAGGCGGGGGAGCAGTACTTC. Translating gives CASKEQEAGEQYF.

This clonotype was seen at least ten times. This chain joins TRBV5-1 and TRBJ2-7; no clear D. The germline V and J ends were trimmed by 5 bases and 0 bases, with 15 bases remaining between them. The germline CDR1 and CDR2 sequences are SGHRS and YFSETQ. CDR3 size: 15 residues. This CDR3 is CASSPTVGSSYEQYF. CDR3 DNA sequence: TGCGCCAGCAGTCCCACGGTGGGTTCCTCCTACGAGCAGTACTTC.

This clonotype was counted many times. The chain is built from TRBV12-3 or TRBV12-4 and TRBJ2-7, with 9 bases identical to TRBD1. The CDR3 has 14 amino acids. Trimming took 5 bases from V and 2 from J; bases not matched to a gene: 4. The CDR3 bases are TGTGCCAGCAGTGGGACAGGGAAAACCTACGAGCAGTACTTC. Its translation: CASSGTGKTYEQYF.

This clonotype was found many times. The CDR3 here is CASSQGGAEAFF. CDR3 sequence (DNA): TGTGCCAGCAGCCAAGGGGGAGCTGAAGCTTTCTTT. This chain uses TRBV3-1 with TRBJ1-1; D is unclear. The V gene lost 1 base and the J gene lost 6 bases, with 6 bases spanning the gap. Germline loops: CDR1 LGHDT, CDR2 YNNKEL (reference sequence). CDR3 size: 12 residues.

This clonotype was seen many times. J is TRBJ2-5 and V is TRBV7-8; D is possibly TRBD1 (6 bases). Per germline, CDR1 SGHVS and CDR2 FQNEAQ. V was cut by 5 bases and J by 1 base, with 17 bases left in between. The CDR3 contains 16 residues. The CDR3 region has the DNA TGTGCCAGCAGCCCTATGGGGGACAAGGGCCAAGAGACCCAGTACTTC. Protein product: CASSPMGDKGQETQYF. Full variable domain (remainder filled in from reference TRBV7-8 and TRBJ2-5): GAGVSQSPRYKVAKRGQDVALRCDPISGHVSLFWYQQALGQGPEFLTYFQNEAQLDKSGLPSDRFFAERPEGSVSTLKIQRTQQEDSAVYLCASSPMGDKGQETQYFGPGTRLLVL.

This clonotype was seen ten or more times. The V and J genes are TRBV28 and TRBJ1-6, with no clear D. CDR3 length equals 18 residues. Trimming left V 4 bases short and J 0 bases short, with 16 bases between. Germline CDR1 and CDR2: MDHEN and SYDVKM. CDR3 DNA sequence: TGTGCCAGCAGTTCGACATTCTTGAGGAGCTCCTATAATTCACCCCTCCACTTT. Translating it yields CASSSTFLRSSYNSPLHF.

The chain carries TRBV7-3 and TRBJ1-5; weak D call: TRBD1 (6 bases). Trimming cost V 6 bases and J 6 bases, with 18 bases left between them. The CDR3 is 15 amino acids. The germline V gene encodes CDR1 SGHTA and CDR2 FQGTGA. The CDR3 nucleotides read TGTGCCAGCAGTCCCTACAGGGAACAATGTCAGCCCCAGCATTTT. Its protein product is CASSPYREQCQPQHF. The full variable domain, completed using reference TRBV7-3 and TRBJ1-5, is GAGVSQTPSNKVTEKGKYVELRCDPISGHTALYWYRQSLGQGPEFLIYFQGTGAADDSGLPNDRFFAVRPEGSVSTLKIQRTERGDSAVYLCASSPYREQCQPQHFGDGTRLSIL.

This clonotype appeared many times. This chain connects TRBV28 to TRBJ2-1; no clear D gene. V was pared by 2 bases and J by 8 bases, with 7 bases between. The CDR3 has 12 amino acids. The germline gives CDR1 MDHEN, CDR2 SYDVKM. CDR3 sequence: CASSLTGYEQFF. The CDR3 nucleotides read TGTGCCAGCAGTTTAACGGGCTATGAGCAGTTCTTC.

In this sample, this clonotype turned up many times. The chain combines TRBV3-1 with TRBJ1-5; no clear D gene. Germline V lookup: CDR1 LGHDT, CDR2 YNNKEL (reference sequence). With 2 bases removed from V and 6 bases from J, the gap between germline ends came to 8 bases. The CDR3 covers 13 residues. The CDR3 DNA follows: TGTGCCAGCAGCCAATCCTTACGTCAGCCCCAGCATTTT. Amino acids: CASSQSLRQPQHF.

The J gene is TRBJ2-3, the V gene TRBV6-2 or TRBV6-3; 8 bases fit TRBD2. The V gene end was trimmed by 4 bases and the J gene end by 3 bases; junction bases not matched to a gene: 9. CDR1 is MNHEY, CDR2 SVGEGT, per germline. The CDR3 is 16 amino acids. The CDR3, as DNA: TGTGCCAGCAGTTCCTCCAGGAGCGGGAGAACAGATACGCAGTATTTT. It specifies CASSSSRSGRTDTQYF.

In this sample, this clonotype turned up a few times. V gene TRBV5-1 combines with J gene TRBJ2-5; 14 nucleotides line up with TRBD2. CDR3 length: 18 amino acids. The germline CDR1 and CDR2 sequences are SGHRS and YFSETQ. With 3 bases clipped from V and 6 bases from J, the junction kept 13 bases outside the gene matches. CDR3 nucleotides: TGCGCCAGCAGCTCCAGACTAGCGGGAGGGTCTTACGAGAAGACCCAGTACTTC. It is translated as CASSSRLAGGSYEKTQYF.

This clonotype has more than one count but fewer than ten. This CDR3 reads CASSSGTAGEAFF. Written as DNA, the CDR3 is TGTGCCAGCAGCAGTGGGACCGCTGGGGAAGCTTTCTTT. The chain combines TRBV5-6 with TRBJ1-1; TRBD1 might be the D (5 bases). The V gene's germline CDR1 is SGHDT and CDR2 YYEEEE. The CDR3 spans 13 residues. Trimming pared 4 bases from V and 8 bases from J, leaving 15 bases between.